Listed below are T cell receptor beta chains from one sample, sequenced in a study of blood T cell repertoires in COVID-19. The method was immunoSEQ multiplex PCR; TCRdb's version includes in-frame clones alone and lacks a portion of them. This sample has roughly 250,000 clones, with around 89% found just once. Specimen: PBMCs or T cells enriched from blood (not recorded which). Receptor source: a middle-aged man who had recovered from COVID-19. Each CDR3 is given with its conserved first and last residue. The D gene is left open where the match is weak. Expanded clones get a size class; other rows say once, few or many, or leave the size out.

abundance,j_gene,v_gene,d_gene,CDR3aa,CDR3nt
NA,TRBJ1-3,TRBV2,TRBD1,CASSDGQGPGNTIYF,TGTGCCAGCAGTGACGGACAGGGGCCTGGAAACACCATATATTTT
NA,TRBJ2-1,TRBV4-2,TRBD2,CASSRIGLAGGPISYNEQFF,TGTGCCAGCAGCCGAATCGGACTAGCGGGAGGGCCCATCTCCTACAATGAGCAGTTCTTC
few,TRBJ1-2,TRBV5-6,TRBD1,CASSSGQKYGYTF,TGTGCCAGCAGCTCGGGACAGAAGTATGGCTACACCTTC
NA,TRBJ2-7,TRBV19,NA,CASSPWDSRSYEQYF,TGTGCCAGTAGTCCCTGGGACTCTCGCTCCTACGAGCAGTACTTC
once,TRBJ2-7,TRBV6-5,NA,CAGRTSGSNEQYF,TGTGCCGGGAGGACGAGTGGGTCTAACGAGCAGTACTTC
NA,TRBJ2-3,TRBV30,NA,CAWSDGGHSTDTQYF,TGTGCCTGGAGTGACGGGGGGCATAGCACAGATACGCAGTATTTT
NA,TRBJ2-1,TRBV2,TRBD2,CASLRLAGGYNEQFF,TGTGCCAGCCTGAGACTAGCGGGGGGCTACAATGAGCAGTTCTTC
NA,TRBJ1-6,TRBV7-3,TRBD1,CASSFTGQGNSPLHF,TGTGCCAGCAGCTTTACCGGACAGGGAAATTCACCCCTCCACTTT
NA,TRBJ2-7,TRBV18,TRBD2,CASSPREGQYEQYF,TGTGCCAGCTCACCGCGGGAGGGCCAGTACGAGCAGTACTTC
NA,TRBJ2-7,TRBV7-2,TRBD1,CASSMDRGEQYF,TGTGCCAGCAGCATGGACAGGGGCGAGCAGTACTTC
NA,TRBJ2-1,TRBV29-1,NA,CSVAFSRSEQFF,TGCAGCGTTGCGTTTTCTCGGTCCGAGCAGTTCTTC
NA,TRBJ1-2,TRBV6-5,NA,CASHRGGQGLGYTF,TGTGCCAGCCATAGGGGAGGGCAGGGCTTGGGCTACACCTTC
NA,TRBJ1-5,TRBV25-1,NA,CASSEFGGNQPQHF,TGTGCCAGCAGTGAATTCGGCGGGAATCAGCCCCAGCATTTT
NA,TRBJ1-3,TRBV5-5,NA,CASSFEGNTIYF,TGTGCCAGCAGCTTTGAGGGAAACACCATATATTTT
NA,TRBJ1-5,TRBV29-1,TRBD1,CSVEIDRGQPQHF,TGCAGCGTTGAAATTGACAGGGGGCAGCCCCAGCATTTT
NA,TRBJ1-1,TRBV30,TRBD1,CAWRAPGQFTEAFF,TGTGCCTGGAGGGCCCCGGGACAGTTCACTGAAGCTTTCTTT
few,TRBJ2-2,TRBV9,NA,CASSPFVGGTGELFF,TGTGCCAGCAGCCCATTTGTGGGGGGCACCGGGGAGCTGTTTTTT
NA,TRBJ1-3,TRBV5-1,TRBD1,CASSRGQGGLSGNTIYF,TGCGCCAGCAGTAGAGGACAGGGGGGGCTCTCTGGAAACACCATATATTTT
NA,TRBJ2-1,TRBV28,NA,CASSLFLKGEGEQFF,TGTGCCAGCAGTTTATTTCTTAAGGGGGAGGGTGAGCAGTTCTTC
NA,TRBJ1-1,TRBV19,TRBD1,CASSMDRDTEAFF,TGTGCCAGTAGTATGGACAGGGACACTGAAGCTTTCTTT
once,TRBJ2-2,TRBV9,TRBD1,CASSDRANGRTGELFF,TGTGCCAGCTCCGACAGGGCCAATGGGCGGACCGGGGAGCTGTTTTTT
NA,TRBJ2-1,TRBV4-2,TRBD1,CASSRDREYEQFF,TGTGCCAGCAGCCGGGACAGGGAATATGAGCAGTTCTTC
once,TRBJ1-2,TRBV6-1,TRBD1,CASSEVRGPNYGYTF,TGTGCCAGCAGTGAAGTAAGGGGGCCGAACTATGGCTACACCTTC
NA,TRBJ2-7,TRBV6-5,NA,CASMGRGGGYEQYF,TGTGCCAGCATGGGGCGGGGAGGGGGCTACGAGCAGTACTTC
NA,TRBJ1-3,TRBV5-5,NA,CASSLETASGNTIYF,TGTGCCAGCAGCTTGGAGACAGCCTCTGGAAACACCATATATTTT
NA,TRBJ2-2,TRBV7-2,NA,CASSLARGRGTGELFF,TGTGCCAGCAGCTTAGCGCGGGGCAGGGGGACCGGGGAGCTGTTTTTT
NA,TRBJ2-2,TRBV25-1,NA,CASSELYGQTTNTGELFF,TGTGCCAGCAGTGAATTATATGGACAGACGACGAACACCGGGGAGCTGTTTTTT
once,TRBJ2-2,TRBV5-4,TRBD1,CASSVGQANTGELFF,TGTGCCAGCAGCGTTGGACAGGCGAACACCGGGGAGCTGTTTTTT
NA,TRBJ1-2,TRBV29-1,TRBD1,CSVDSRDRENHGYTF,TGCAGCGTTGATTCCCGGGACAGGGAGAACCATGGCTACACCTTC
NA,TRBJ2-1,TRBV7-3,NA,CASSSGLGRNEQFF,TGTGCCAGCAGCTCAGGGCTAGGCCGCAATGAGCAGTTCTTC
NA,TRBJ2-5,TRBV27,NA,CASRKRGQETQYF,TGTGCCAGCAGAAAGAGGGGGCAAGAGACCCAGTACTTC
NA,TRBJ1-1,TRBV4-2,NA,CASSQVAGGSSEAFF,TGTGCCAGCAGCCAAGTCGCGGGCGGGAGCTCTGAAGCTTTCTTT
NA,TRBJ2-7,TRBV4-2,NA,CASSQEYILSYEQYF,TGTGCCAGCAGCCAAGAATACATCTTATCCTACGAGCAGTACTTC
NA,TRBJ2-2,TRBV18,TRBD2,CAISSGDTGELFF,TGTGCCATCTCGAGCGGGGACACCGGGGAGCTGTTTTTT
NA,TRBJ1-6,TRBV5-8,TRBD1,CASSLMTGNTYNSPLHF,TGTGCCAGCAGCTTGATGACAGGGAACACCTATAATTCACCCCTCCACTTT
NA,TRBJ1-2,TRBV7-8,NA,CASSSRQGYGYTF,TGTGCCAGCAGCTCCCGCCAGGGCTATGGCTACACCTTC
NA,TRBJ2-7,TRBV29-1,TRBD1,CSVETGEGYEQYF,TGCAGCGTTGAGACAGGGGAAGGCTACGAGCAGTACTTC
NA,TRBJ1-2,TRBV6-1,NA,CASSEGVTNYGYTF,TGTGCCAGCAGTGAAGGTGTTACTAACTATGGCTACACCTTC
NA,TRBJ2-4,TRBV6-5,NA,CASRGGLAKNIQYF,TGTGCCAGCAGGGGGGGGCTGGCCAAAAACATTCAGTACTTC
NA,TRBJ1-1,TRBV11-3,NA,CASSYRPGRGTEAFF,TGTGCCAGCAGCTACAGACCAGGGCGCGGCACTGAAGCTTTCTTT
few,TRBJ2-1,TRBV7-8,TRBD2,CASSRLAPTYNEQFF,TGTGCCAGCAGCCGACTAGCCCCCACCTACAATGAGCAGTTCTTC
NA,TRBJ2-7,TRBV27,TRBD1,CASSFETGGYEQYF,TGTGCCAGCAGTTTTGAGACAGGGGGTTACGAGCAGTACTTC
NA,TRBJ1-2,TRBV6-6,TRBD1,CASSYPTGNYGYTF,TGTGCCAGCAGTTACCCGACAGGGAACTATGGCTACACCTTC
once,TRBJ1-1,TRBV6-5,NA,CASSYSGRWTEAFF,TGTGCCAGCAGTTACTCGGGGCGATGGACTGAAGCTTTCTTT
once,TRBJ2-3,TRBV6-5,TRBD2,CASRDIAGGPDTQYF,TGTGCCAGCAGAGACATAGCGGGGGGCCCAGATACGCAGTATTTT
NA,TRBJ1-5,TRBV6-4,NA,CASSDRAGQPQHF,TGTGCCAGCAGTGACCGAGCGGGACAGCCCCAGCATTTT
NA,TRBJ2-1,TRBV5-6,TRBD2,CASSLDLAGGYNEQFF,TGTGCCAGCAGCTTGGATCTAGCGGGGGGATACAATGAGCAGTTCTTC
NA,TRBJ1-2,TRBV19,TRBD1,CASSPSGQAHGYTF,TGTGCCAGTAGTCCTTCGGGACAGGCCCATGGCTACACCTTC
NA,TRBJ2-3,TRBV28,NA,CASSLSPGLGSSTDTQYF,TGTGCCAGCAGTTTATCCCCAGGGTTGGGGTCTAGCACAGATACGCAGTATTTT